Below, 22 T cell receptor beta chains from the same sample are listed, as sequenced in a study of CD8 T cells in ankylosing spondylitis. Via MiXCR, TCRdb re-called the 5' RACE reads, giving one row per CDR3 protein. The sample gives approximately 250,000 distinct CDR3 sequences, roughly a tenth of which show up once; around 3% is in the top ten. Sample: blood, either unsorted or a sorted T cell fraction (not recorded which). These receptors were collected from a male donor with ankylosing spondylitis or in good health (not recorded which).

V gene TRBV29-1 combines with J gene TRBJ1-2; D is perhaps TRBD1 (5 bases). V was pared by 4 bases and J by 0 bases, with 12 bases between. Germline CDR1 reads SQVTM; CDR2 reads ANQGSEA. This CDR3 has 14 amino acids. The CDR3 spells CSVAGGNANYGYTF. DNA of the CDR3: TGCAGCGTTGCTGGGGGGAACGCTAACTATGGCTACACCTTC.

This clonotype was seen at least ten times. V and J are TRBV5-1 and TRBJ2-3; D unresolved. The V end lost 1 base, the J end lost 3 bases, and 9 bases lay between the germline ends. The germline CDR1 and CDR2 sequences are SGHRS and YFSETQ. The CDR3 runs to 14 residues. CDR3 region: CASSLYVGTDTQYF. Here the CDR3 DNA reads TGCGCCAGCAGCTTGTATGTGGGGACAGATACGCAGTATTTT.

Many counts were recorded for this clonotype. The CDR3 loop reads CSAGWTGSNQPQHF. CDR3 sequence (DNA): TGCAGTGCGGGGTGGACAGGTAGCAATCAGCCCCAGCATTTT. The rearrangement joins TRBV20-1 to TRBJ1-5, with 7 bases aligning to TRBD1. CDR1 and CDR2 from the germline V gene are DFQATT and SNEGSKA (reference sequence). This CDR3 contains 14 residues. V lost 6 bases to trimming and J lost 0 bases; unmatched junction nucleotides: 5.

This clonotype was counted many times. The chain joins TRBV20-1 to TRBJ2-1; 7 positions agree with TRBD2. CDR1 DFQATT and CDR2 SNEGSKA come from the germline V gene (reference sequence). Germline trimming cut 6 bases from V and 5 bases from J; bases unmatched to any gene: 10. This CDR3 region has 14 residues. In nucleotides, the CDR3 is TGCAGTGCCGCCGGACTAGATCCAAACAATGAGCAGTTCTTC. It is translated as CSAAGLDPNNEQFF.

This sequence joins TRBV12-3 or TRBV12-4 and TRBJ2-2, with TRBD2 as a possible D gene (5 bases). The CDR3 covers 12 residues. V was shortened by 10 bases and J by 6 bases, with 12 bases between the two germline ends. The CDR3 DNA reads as TGTGCCACCCACCCCGGGGCCGGGGAGCTGTTTTTT. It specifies CATHPGAGELFF.

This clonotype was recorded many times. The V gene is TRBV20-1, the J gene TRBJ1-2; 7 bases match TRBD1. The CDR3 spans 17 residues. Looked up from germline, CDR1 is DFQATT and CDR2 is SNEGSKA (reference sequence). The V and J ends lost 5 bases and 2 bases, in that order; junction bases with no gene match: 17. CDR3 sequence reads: CSAPPGPNRGTNYGYTF. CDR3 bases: TGCAGTGCTCCCCCTGGGCCAAACAGGGGAACGAACTATGGCTACACCTTC.

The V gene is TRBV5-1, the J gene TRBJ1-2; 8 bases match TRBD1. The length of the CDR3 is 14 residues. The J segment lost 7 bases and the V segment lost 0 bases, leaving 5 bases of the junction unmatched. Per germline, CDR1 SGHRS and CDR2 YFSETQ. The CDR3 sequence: CASSLGQGAGGYTF. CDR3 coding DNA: TGCGCCAGCAGCTTGGGGCAGGGGGCAGGTGGCTACACCTTC.

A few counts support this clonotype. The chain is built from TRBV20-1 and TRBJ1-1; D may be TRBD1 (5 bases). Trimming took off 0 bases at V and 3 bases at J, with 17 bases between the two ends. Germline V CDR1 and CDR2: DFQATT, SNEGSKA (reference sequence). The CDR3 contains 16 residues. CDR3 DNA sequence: TGCAGTGCTAGAGATGTGAGGAGGGGAGTTGACACTGAAGCTTTCTTT. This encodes CSARDVRRGVDTEAFF.

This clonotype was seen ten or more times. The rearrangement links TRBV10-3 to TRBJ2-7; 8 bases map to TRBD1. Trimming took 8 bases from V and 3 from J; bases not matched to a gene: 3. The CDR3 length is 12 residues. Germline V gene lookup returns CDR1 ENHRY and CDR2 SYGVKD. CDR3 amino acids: CAIGQGDYEQYF. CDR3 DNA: TGTGCCATCGGACAGGGAGACTACGAGCAGTACTTC.

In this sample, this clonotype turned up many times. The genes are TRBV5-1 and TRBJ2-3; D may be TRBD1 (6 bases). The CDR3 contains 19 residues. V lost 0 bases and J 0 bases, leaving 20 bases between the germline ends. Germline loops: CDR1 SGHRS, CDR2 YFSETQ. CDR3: CASSLARGKVQASTDTQYF. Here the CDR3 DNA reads TGCGCCAGCAGCTTGGCCAGGGGTAAGGTTCAAGCTAGCACAGATACGCAGTATTTT.

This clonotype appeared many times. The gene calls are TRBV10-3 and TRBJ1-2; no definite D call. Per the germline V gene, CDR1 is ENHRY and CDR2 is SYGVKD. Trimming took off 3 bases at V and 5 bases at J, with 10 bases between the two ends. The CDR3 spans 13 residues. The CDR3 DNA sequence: TGTGCCATCAGTGACCCCGGGAGGTATGGCTACACCTTC. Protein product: CAISDPGRYGYTF.

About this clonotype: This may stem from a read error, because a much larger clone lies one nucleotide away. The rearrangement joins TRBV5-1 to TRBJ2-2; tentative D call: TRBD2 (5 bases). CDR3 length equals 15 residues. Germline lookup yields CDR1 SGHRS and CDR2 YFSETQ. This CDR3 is CASSEGGPNTGERFF. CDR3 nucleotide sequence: TGCGCCAGCAGTGAGGGTGGTCCGAACACCGGGGAGCGGTTTTTT.

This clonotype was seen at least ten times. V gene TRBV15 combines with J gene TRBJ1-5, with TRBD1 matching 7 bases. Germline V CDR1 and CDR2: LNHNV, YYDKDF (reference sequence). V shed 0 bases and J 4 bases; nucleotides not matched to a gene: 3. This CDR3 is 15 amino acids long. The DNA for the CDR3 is TGTGCCACCAGCAGAGAACAGGGGCGAAATCAGCCCCAGCATTTT. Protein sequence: CATSREQGRNQPQHF.

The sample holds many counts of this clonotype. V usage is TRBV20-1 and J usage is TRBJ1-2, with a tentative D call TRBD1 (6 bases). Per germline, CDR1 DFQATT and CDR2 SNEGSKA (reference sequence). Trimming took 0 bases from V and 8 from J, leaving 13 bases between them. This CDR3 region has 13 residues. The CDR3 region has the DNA TGCAGTGCTAGAGAGGGGGCCGGATCGGGCTACACCTTC. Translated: CSAREGAGSGYTF.

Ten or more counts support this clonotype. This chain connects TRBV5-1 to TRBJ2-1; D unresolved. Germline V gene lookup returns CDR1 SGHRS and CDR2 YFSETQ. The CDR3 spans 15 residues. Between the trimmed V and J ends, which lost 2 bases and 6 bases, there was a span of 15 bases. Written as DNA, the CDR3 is TGCGCCAGCAGCTTTCGACACCCCTCGGCCAATGAGCAGTTCTTC. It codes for CASSFRHPSANEQFF. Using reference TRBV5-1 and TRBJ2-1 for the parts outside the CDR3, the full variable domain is KAGVTQTPRYLIKTRGQQVTLSCSPISGHRSVSWYQQTPGQGLQFLFEYFSETQRNKGNFPGRFSGRQFSNSRSEMNVSTLELGDSALYLCASSFRHPSANEQFFGPGTRLTVL.

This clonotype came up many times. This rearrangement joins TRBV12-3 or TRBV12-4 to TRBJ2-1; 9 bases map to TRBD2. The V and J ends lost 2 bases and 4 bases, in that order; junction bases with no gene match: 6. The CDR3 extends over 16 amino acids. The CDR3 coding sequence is TGTGCCAGCAGTTTACTGGCGGGAGGGGTGTACAATGAGCAGTTCTTC. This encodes CASSLLAGGVYNEQFF.

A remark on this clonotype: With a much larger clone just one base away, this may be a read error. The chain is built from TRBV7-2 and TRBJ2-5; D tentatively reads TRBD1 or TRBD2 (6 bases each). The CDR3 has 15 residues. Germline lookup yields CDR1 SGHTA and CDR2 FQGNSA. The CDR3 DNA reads TGTGCCAGCAGCCGTGAGGGGGGCCGGGAAGAGAACCAGTACTTC. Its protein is CASSREGGREENQYF.

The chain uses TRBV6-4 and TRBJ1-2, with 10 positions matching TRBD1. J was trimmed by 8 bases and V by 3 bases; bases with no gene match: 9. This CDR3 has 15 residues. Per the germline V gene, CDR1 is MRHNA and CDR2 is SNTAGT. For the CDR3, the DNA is TGTGCCAGCAGTGAGACGGGACAGGGGTTCCGGGGCTACACCTTC. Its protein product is CASSETGQGFRGYTF.

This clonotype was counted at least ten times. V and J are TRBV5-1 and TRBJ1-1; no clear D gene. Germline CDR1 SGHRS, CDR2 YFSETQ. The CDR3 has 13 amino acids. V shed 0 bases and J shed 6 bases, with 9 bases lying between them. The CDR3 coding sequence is TGCGCCAGCAGCTTGGCCAGCGAGGCTGAAGCTTTCTTT. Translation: CASSLASEAEAFF.

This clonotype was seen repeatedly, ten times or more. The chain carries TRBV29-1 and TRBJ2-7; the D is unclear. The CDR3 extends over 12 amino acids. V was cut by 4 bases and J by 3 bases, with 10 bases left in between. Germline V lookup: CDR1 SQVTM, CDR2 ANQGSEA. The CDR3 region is CSVVEFSYEQYF. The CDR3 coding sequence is TGCAGCGTTGTGGAGTTTAGCTACGAGCAGTACTTC.

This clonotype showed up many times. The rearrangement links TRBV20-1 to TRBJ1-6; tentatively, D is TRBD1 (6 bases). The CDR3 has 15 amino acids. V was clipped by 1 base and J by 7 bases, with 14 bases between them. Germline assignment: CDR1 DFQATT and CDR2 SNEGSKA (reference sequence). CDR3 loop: CSARAEGVGNSPLHF. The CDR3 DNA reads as TGCAGTGCTAGAGCGGAGGGGGTAGGGAATTCACCCCTCCACTTT.

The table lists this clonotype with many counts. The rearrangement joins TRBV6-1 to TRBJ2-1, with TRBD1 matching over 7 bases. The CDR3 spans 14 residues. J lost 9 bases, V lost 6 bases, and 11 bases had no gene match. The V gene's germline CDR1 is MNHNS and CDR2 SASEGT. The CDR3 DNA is TGTGCCAGCAGGAAGACAGGGTTATTGGGTGAGCAGTTCTTC. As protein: CASRKTGLLGEQFF.